A selection of T cell receptor beta chains follows, all from one sample in a study of blood T cell repertoires in COVID-19. Assay: immunoSEQ multiplex PCR; the TCRdb copy retains only in-frame clones and omits some. The sample holds some 120,000 clones; approximately 80% are singletons and the top ten take 12%. The sample comprised peripheral blood. The receptor set was obtained from a man in his 60s with acute or convalescent COVID-19. Both conserved end residues are part of each CDR3.

TRBV6-5 | CASSRPGVGGVEQYF
TRBV2 | CASGTSGNKVEQFF
TRBV5-6 | CASSYRAGTGELFF
TRBV19 | CASRPDRRNTEAFF
TRBV18 | CASSRGLASNEQFF
TRBV6-5 | CASQTGSPTNEKLFF
TRBV7-3 | CASSPRGGSYNEQFF
TRBV15 | CATSTSIANYGYTF
TRBV9 | CASSVEVSARNEQYF
TRBV7-2 | CASSLVSYQPQHF
TRBV28 | CASSGARWAEAFF
TRBV9 | CASSVAGQGLYEQYF
TRBV4-1 | CASSQLGAGPYGYTF
TRBV10-3 | CAISAGRMGTEAFF
TRBV19 | CASSGSGVQEKLFF
TRBV27 | CASSANRGTNEKLFF
TRBV2 | CASTAVGASYEQYF
TRBV29-1 | CSVDGQGDYNEQFF
TRBV7-2 | CASSRLGTAGYTF